The following is a TCR beta chain sequence with its context. The entry originates in a study of blood T cell repertoires in COVID-19. At the level of the study: Material from acute and convalescent COVID-19 was sourced from the United States, Italy and Spain.

Authors' data handling: Nucleated cell number was recorded as an estimate derived from reference gene primer amplification. Profiled with immunoSEQ multiplex PCR; TCRdb holds only in-frame clones, not every one. The V and J calls and clone size are taken from that table; D and trimming were inferred from the DNA. The repertoire holds roughly 220,000 clones, around 84% seen once, with less than 7% in the top ten. Participant age was roughly 18 to 100 years, and participants resided in fewer than 30 US areas. Either two negative PCRs, clearance, or symptom resolution qualified Cohort 3 donors as recovered. The material sequenced was PBMCs or T cells enriched from blood (not recorded which). The receptor was isolated from a woman in her thirties or forties who had recovered from COVID-19.

CDR3 coding DNA: TGTGCTAGTGGTTTGGGTAGGAGGGGTGGTCTAGCGCGCGACTCTTCGCTCACAGATACGCAGTATTTT. Translating gives CASGLGRRGGLARDSSLTDTQYF. This sequence joins TRBV12-5 and TRBJ2-3; possible D gene TRBD2, 6 bases. Deletions cut 1 base from V and 2 bases from J, with 34 bases between. The CDR3 length is 23 residues. The germline V gene encodes CDR1 LGHNT and CDR2 FRNRAP.